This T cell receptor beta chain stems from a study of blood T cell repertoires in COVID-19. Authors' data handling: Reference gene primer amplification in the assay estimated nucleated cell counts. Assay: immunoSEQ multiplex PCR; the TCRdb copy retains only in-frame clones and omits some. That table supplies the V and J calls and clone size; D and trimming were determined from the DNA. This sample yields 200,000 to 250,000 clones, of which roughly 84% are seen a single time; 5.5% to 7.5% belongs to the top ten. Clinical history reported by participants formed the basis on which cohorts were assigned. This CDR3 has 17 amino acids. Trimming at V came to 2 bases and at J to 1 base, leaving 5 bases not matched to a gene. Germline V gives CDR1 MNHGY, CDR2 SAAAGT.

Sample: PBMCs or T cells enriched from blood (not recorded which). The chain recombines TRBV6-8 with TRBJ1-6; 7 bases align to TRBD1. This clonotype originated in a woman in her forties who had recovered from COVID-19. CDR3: CASSYDREVSYNSPLHF. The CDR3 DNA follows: TGTGCCAGCAGTTACGACAGGGAAGTTTCCTATAATTCACCCCTCCACTTT.